Included here is one T cell receptor (beta chain) sequence, with context. No antigen is known for it. The intended depth for sequencing was 1 in 200,000 to 1 in 1 million T cells. Using immunoSEQ multiplex PCR, the repertoire was profiled, and TCRdb retains in-frame clones only, with some absent. The sample has some 300,000 clones, around four fifths seen once. The data were taken from a study of cytotoxic CD8 clonotypes in ibrutinib-treated CLL. Study-level results: Rare overall, public clonotypes shrank or held steady under therapy. Clonality grew at ibrutinib response; at progression, it decreased back toward baseline.

From germline, CDR1 is MNHEY and CDR2 SVGAGI. CDR3 length equals 14 residues. The ends were cut back, 0 bases at V and 0 bases at J, with 5 bases in the middle. The clonotype originates from a human donor with chronic lymphocytic leukemia. The material was PBMCs, obtained before ibrutinib treatment. The rearrangement links TRBV6-5 to TRBJ1-2, with D possibly matching TRBD1 (5 bases). The CDR3 coding sequence is TGTGCCAGCAGTTACTCGACAGCTAACTATGGCTACACCTTC. It translates to CASSYSTANYGYTF.